This T cell receptor beta chain was documented in a study of T cells in Graves' hyperthyroidism and ophthalmopathy. Amplification targeted TCR beta CDR3 regions from RNA transcripts. An initial round of RT-PCR targeting the TCR CDR3 relied on the HTBI primer set. TCRdb reprocessed the multiplex PCR reads with MiXCR, giving one entry per CDR3 protein. The sample contains under 700,000 distinct CDR3 sequences, roughly 17% of which appear only once. This CDR3 has 16 residues. With V trimmed by 4 bases and J by 3 bases, 5 bases remained unmatched. Per germline, CDR1 KGHDR and CDR2 SFDVKD. This clonotype was observed many times.

The TCR was taken from a woman aged 18-29 years with Graves' hyperthyroidism. The chain joins TRBV24-1 to TRBJ1-5, with TRBD1 matching over 10 bases. The sequenced material came from blood. The CDR3 region is CATSDPGQGPNQPQHF. The CDR3 DNA follows: TGTGCCACCAGTGACCCGGGACAGGGGCCCAATCAGCCCCAGCATTTT.